Following are 2 T cell receptor beta chains from one sample sequenced in a study of CD8+CD57+ T cells in acquired aplastic anemia. TCR beta VDJ and CDR3 were profiled, and genomic DNA was the template. TCRdb independently ran MiXCR on the reads; one entry per CDR3 protein. The sample lists about 81,000 distinct CDR3 sequences, about half occurring once. What was sequenced was sorted CD4+, CD8+, or CD8+CD57+ T cells (not recorded which) from PBMCs. These receptors all stem from a human donor in good health, serving as a control.

This clonotype has ten or more counts. This chain connects TRBV29-1 to TRBJ2-7; D is perhaps TRBD1 (6 bases). Germline V gene lookup returns CDR1 SQVTM and CDR2 ANQGSEA. CDR3 length: 14 residues. V was clipped by 1 base and J by 1 base, with 11 bases between them. The CDR3 nucleotides are TGCAGCGTTGAAGGCGCCGGACAGTCCTACGAGCAGTACTTC. Its translation: CSVEGAGQSYEQYF.

Only a few counts were recorded for this clonotype. The chain is built from TRBV15 and TRBJ2-7; maybe TRBD2 (6 bases). With 2 bases removed from V and 1 base from J, the gap between germline ends came to 12 bases. Germline-derived CDR1 and CDR2 are LNHNV and YYDKDF (reference sequence). The length of the CDR3 is 15 residues. The chain's CDR3 is CATSRSPGESYEQYF. CDR3 sequence (DNA): TGTGCCACCAGCAGATCCCCGGGGGAGTCCTACGAGCAGTACTTC.